This T cell receptor beta chain came from a study of T cells after yellow fever vaccination. Study at large: SMART-Seq v4 Ultra Low Input prepared the low-cell-number fractions.

As TCR cDNA was made by 5'RACE template switching, a universal primer site and UMIs were added. Each CDR3 protein is one row after TCRdb ran MiXCR on the 5' RACE reads. This sample has about 220,000 distinct CDR3 sequences, with 3.2% found just once. This clonotype was recorded many times. Its antigen remains unidentified. Notes on the study in general: FACS-sorted repertoires could harbor abundant contaminating bulk-population clonotypes. Just a small share of clonotypes turned up in the CD4 compartment as well as the CD8 compartment.

The CDR3 length is 16 residues. Trimming took 7 bases from V and 1 from J, leaving 21 bases between them. The V gene's germline CDR1 is SGHRS and CDR2 YFSETQ. This chain connects TRBV5-1 to TRBJ2-7; TRBD1 might be the D (5 bases). The sample here was CD4+ T cells sorted from PBMCs, taken 10 days after the yellow fever booster vaccination. The source is a young man who received the YFV17D yellow fever vaccine. CDR3 bases: TGCGCCAGCCAGCCCTTTTCAGGGTCGCCTTCCTACGAGCAGTACTTC. This translates into CASQPFSGSPSYEQYF.